This T cell receptor beta chain emerged from a study of a mutant IDH1 vaccine in newly diagnosed glioma. Study summary: Patients received eight vaccinations in weeks 1, 3, 5, 7, 11, 15, 19, 23. Vaccines began 4-6 weeks after radiotherapy alone, or with temozolomide cycles. Previous treatment comprised radiotherapy, temozolomide, or both, mostly both.

Noted time point: week 11, during vaccination. Topical imiquimod was applied with each vaccine dose, which held 300 ug of mutant IDH1 20-mer peptide. There were new WHO grade 3 or 4 astrocytomas in the donors, and these were IDH1-mutant and ATRX-lost. V was clipped by 1 base and J by 5 bases; unmatched bases: 6. CDR1 is KGHSH, CDR2 LQKENI, per germline. This CDR3 is 16 amino acids long. TCRdb keeps only in-frame clones here, not all; method: immunoSEQ multiplex PCR. The sample holds about 130,000 clones, 80% seen once. As regards this clone: Its matching antigen is unknown.

This chain links TRBV18 with TRBJ2-1; 9 bases map to TRBD2. Source: PBMCs, taken from a glioma patient whose treatment included an IDH1 peptide vaccine. The clonotype was recovered from a middle-aged man with glioma. The CDR3 protein is CASSPLAGVGNNEQFF. The CDR3 bases are TGTGCCAGCTCACCACTAGCGGGAGTGGGGAACAATGAGCAGTTCTTC.